This record concerns one T cell receptor beta chain sequence. Its target is unknown. These data are taken from a study of metastatic and nonmetastatic thyroid tumors. Study context: Comparative analysis of repertoires was undertaken across blood and tumor or nodule tissue obtained from malignant and benign thyroid patients. Study results and caveats: In both blood and tumor samples, TCR beta diversity was reported significantly higher for malignant than benign nodules.

Under the authors' procedure: A classifier of distant metastasis in papillary thyroid cancer was built from CDR3 differences (across clinicopathological groups). TCRdb re-called clones via MiXCR from the PCR reads. What appears here as the V and J calls and clone size reflects TCRdb's work, not the paper's. The sample holds 11,000 or so clones, about 37% seen once. No patient received treatment before thyroid surgery. CDR1 is PRHDT, CDR2 FYEKMQ, per germline (reference sequence). There are 15 residues in the CDR3. V shed 5 bases and J 8 bases; nucleotides not matched to a gene: 7. The sequencing sample was made of tumor tissue. The rearrangement uses TRBV13 and TRBJ1-6, with 9 positions matching TRBD1. The sequence was collected from a female donor with papillary thyroid cancer or a benign thyroid nodule (not recorded which). Some clones in this sample may be carry-over from other donors' samples. CDR3 nucleotide sequence: TGTGCCAGCAGCCGCCGGGACAGGGAGGATTCACCCCTCCACTTT. Translating it yields CASSRRDREDSPLHF.